Listed here are 16 T cell receptor beta chains from one sample, sequenced in a study of T cells after yellow fever vaccination. TCRdb itself ran the 5' RACE reads through MiXCR, one entry per CDR3 protein. Of just under 600,000 distinct CDR3 sequences in the sample, approximately 13% were seen once. The specimen was PBMCs, collected on the day of the yellow fever booster vaccination. Receptors were obtained from a man younger than 40 who received the YFV17D yellow fever vaccine.

This clonotype was detected a few times. V gene TRBV10-1 combines with J gene TRBJ2-1; 9 bases match TRBD2. The V and J ends lost 3 bases and 1 base, in that order; junction bases with no gene match: 4. CDR1 is WNHNN and CDR2 is SYGVQD in the germline V gene (reference sequence). This CDR3 is 16 amino acids long. The CDR3 bases are TGCGCCAGCAGTGACGGCGGGAGGGGATCCTACAATGAGCAGTTCTTC. It yields the protein CASSDGGRGSYNEQFF.

This clonotype was observed at least ten times. This sequence joins TRBV27 and TRBJ2-5; TRBD1 agrees at 8 bases. With 3 bases clipped from V and 4 bases from J, the junction kept 4 bases outside the gene matches. The CDR3 is 14 amino acids. Germline V gives CDR1 MNHEY, CDR2 SMNVEV (reference sequence). CDR3 in DNA: TGTGCCAGCAGTTTTAACAGGGGGTTAGAGACCCAGTACTTC. Translating gives CASSFNRGLETQYF.

This clonotype appeared a few times. The V call is TRBV14, the J call TRBJ2-3; D is uncertain. Germline V lookup: CDR1 SGHDN, CDR2 FVKESK. Trimming removed 1 base from V and 3 bases from J, with 8 bases in between. The CDR3 loop spans 14 amino acids. CDR3 DNA sequence: TGTGCCAGCAGCCAAGGGCGAGCGACAGATACGCAGTATTTT. The encoded protein is CASSQGRATDTQYF.

A few counts support this clonotype. This rearrangement joins TRBV20-1 to TRBJ2-1, with 9 bases that match TRBD2. Germline CDR1 reads DFQATT; CDR2 reads SNEGSKA (reference sequence). This CDR3 spans 13 amino acids. J lost 8 bases, V lost 4 bases, and 6 bases had no gene match. Here the CDR3 reads CSAISGSGDEQFF. The CDR3 nucleotides read TGCAGTGCTATTAGCGGGAGTGGAGATGAGCAGTTCTTC.

This chain links TRBV6-5 with TRBJ2-2, with unresolved D. The CDR3 length is 14 residues. CDR1 MNHEY and CDR2 SVGAGI come from the germline V gene. V was clipped by 2 bases and J by 4 bases, with 8 bases between them. The CDR3 nucleotides are TGTGCCAGCAGTTACACAGTTTCCACCGGGGAGCTGTTTTTT. Protein product: CASSYTVSTGELFF.

This clonotype was observed many times. The chain recombines TRBV11-2 with TRBJ2-7; a possible D gene is TRBD2 (7 bases). V was pared by 1 base and J by 0 bases, with 10 bases between. Germline loops: CDR1 SGHAT, CDR2 FQNNGV. This CDR3 has 15 residues. The CDR3 DNA sequence: TGTGCCAGCAGCTTAGTGGCGGGGGCCTCCTACGAGCAGTACTTC. Translating it yields CASSLVAGASYEQYF.

The rearrangement joins TRBV11-2 to TRBJ2-6; D might be TRBD1 or TRBD2, each matching 6 bases. This CDR3 region has 19 residues. V dropped 3 bases and J dropped 0 bases, with 18 bases sitting between them. Germline V gene sequence: CDR1 SGHAT, CDR2 FQNNGV. The CDR3 sequence is CASSLVVGGGASGANVLTF. The DNA of the CDR3 is TGTGCCAGCAGCTTGGTCGTAGGAGGGGGAGCCTCTGGGGCCAACGTCCTGACTTTC. The entire variable domain, with the rest obtained from reference TRBV11-2 and TRBJ2-6, is as follows: EAGVAQSPRYKIIEKRQSVAFWCNPISGHATLYWYQQILGQGPKLLIQFQNNGVVDDSQLPKDRFSAERLKGVDSTLKIQPAKLEDSAVYLCASSLVVGGGASGANVLTFGAGSRLTVL.

The rearrangement links TRBV23-1 to TRBJ2-3; 7 positions match TRBD1. TRBV23-1 is classed as an ORF, of uncertain function. The length of the CDR3 is 17 residues. Germline trimming cut 3 bases from V and 4 bases from J; bases unmatched to any gene: 13. CDR3 nucleotide sequence: TGCGCCAGCAGTCACCCATACAGGGGACCTTTGTCAGATACGCAGTATTTT. Residues: CASSHPYRGPLSDTQYF.

This clonotype was seen only a few times. This sequence joins TRBV20-1 and TRBJ2-3; TRBD2 might be the D (5 bases). The germline gives CDR1 DFQATT, CDR2 SNEGSKA (reference sequence). This CDR3 has 10 amino acids. CDR3: CRAAGGTQYF. CDR3 DNA: TGCAGGGCCGCCGGAGGTACGCAGTATTTT.

The chain carries TRBV29-1 and TRBJ2-7; no clear D gene. The CDR3 length is 11 residues. The V end lost 4 bases, the J end lost 10 bases, and 14 bases lay between the germline ends. Germline CDR1 and CDR2: SQVTM and ANQGSEA. The CDR3 region has the DNA TGCAGCGTTGGGACCGCCGGCGTCCAGTACTTC. Its protein is CSVGTAGVQYF.

This clonotype showed up many times. This chain joins TRBV20-1 and TRBJ2-3; D may be TRBD2 (6 bases). This CDR3 spans 14 amino acids. Germline loops: CDR1 DFQATT, CDR2 SNEGSKA (reference sequence). Trimming took off 7 bases at V and 2 bases at J, with 16 bases between the two ends. CDR3 residues: CSGISAGNTDTQYF. Written as DNA, the CDR3 is TGCAGTGGCATATCGGCGGGGAACACAGATACGCAGTATTTT.

V gene TRBV3-1 combines with J gene TRBJ2-1; a weak D match, TRBD1 (6 bases). The ends were cut back, 4 bases at V and 6 bases at J, with 13 bases in the middle. The CDR3 covers 14 residues. CDR1 and CDR2 (germline): LGHDT, YNNKEL (reference sequence). CDR3 DNA sequence: TGTGCCAGCAGCCCAGGGGCTAGGTTCAATGAGCAGTTCTTC. It yields the protein CASSPGARFNEQFF.

In this sample, this clonotype turned up a few times. The CDR3 protein is CASSLTGDLEQYF. Here the CDR3 DNA reads TGTGCCAGCAGCCTTACAGGGGACCTCGAGCAGTACTTC. The chain combines TRBV7-9 with TRBJ2-7, with 7 nucleotides matching TRBD1. The germline CDR1 and CDR2 sequences are SEHNR and FQNEAQ (reference sequence). This CDR3 is 13 amino acids long. Trimming cost V 5 bases and J 6 bases; bases outside gene matches: 7.

This clonotype was seen a few times. The rearrangement uses TRBV19 and TRBJ2-1, with no clear D. Germline values: CDR1 LNHDA, CDR2 SQIVND (reference sequence). The CDR3 covers 14 residues. The V end lost 4 bases, the J end lost 5 bases, and 12 bases lay between the germline ends. CDR3 residues: CASSKALADNEQFF. CDR3 coding DNA: TGTGCCAGTAGTAAGGCTTTAGCCGACAATGAGCAGTTCTTC.

The chain employs TRBV7-2 and TRBJ2-7, with 8 bases identical to TRBD2. The CDR3 loop spans 15 amino acids. The germline gives CDR1 SGHTA, CDR2 FQGNSA. J lost 4 bases, V lost 5 bases, and 10 bases had no gene match. The CDR3 bases are TGTGCCAGCAGCAACACCGCTAGCGGGCCTTACGAGCAGTACTTC. Protein: CASSNTASGPYEQYF.

In this sample, this clonotype turned up once. The chain recombines TRBV4-3 with TRBJ2-5; the match to TRBD2 covers 7 bases. J lost 4 bases, V lost 4 bases, and 6 bases had no gene match. This CDR3 has 14 amino acids. The germline V gene has CDR1 LGHNA and CDR2 YSLEER. CDR3 sequence reads: CASSPGTTPETQYF. As DNA, the CDR3 is TGCGCCAGCAGCCCAGGGACTACCCCAGAGACCCAGTACTTC.